This T cell receptor (beta chain) was identified in a study of cytomegalovirus exposure and HLA in healthy donors. V was cut by 7 bases and J by 8 bases, with 16 bases left in between. This CDR3 region has 13 residues. The germline V gene encodes CDR1 SGHNT and CDR2 YYREEE (reference sequence). Note on this clone: Antigen specificity is unknown.

Vbeta (60) and Jbeta (13) primers were used in the PCR. The method was immunoSEQ multiplex PCR; TCRdb's version includes in-frame clones alone and lacks a portion of them. The sample contains tens of thousands of clones, about 80% of which appear only once. Healthy bone marrow donors made up the donors. Notes on the study in general: Listed as cytomegalovirus-associated were 164 TCR beta chains. In a later analysis, compared with equally common non-associated chains, HLA-associated beta chains were more expanded. A link between a missense DCLRE1C variant and TCR beta V- and J-gene trimming emerged from a later analysis.

The TCR sequence derives from a man in his forties or fifties in good health and CMV-seronegative. The material sequenced was PBMCs. This chain joins TRBV5-4 and TRBJ2-1, with a weak D call TRBD2 (5 bases). CDR3 amino acids: CASLSASRDEQFF. The CDR3 nucleotides read TGTGCCAGCCTGTCGGCTAGCCGCGATGAGCAGTTCTTC.